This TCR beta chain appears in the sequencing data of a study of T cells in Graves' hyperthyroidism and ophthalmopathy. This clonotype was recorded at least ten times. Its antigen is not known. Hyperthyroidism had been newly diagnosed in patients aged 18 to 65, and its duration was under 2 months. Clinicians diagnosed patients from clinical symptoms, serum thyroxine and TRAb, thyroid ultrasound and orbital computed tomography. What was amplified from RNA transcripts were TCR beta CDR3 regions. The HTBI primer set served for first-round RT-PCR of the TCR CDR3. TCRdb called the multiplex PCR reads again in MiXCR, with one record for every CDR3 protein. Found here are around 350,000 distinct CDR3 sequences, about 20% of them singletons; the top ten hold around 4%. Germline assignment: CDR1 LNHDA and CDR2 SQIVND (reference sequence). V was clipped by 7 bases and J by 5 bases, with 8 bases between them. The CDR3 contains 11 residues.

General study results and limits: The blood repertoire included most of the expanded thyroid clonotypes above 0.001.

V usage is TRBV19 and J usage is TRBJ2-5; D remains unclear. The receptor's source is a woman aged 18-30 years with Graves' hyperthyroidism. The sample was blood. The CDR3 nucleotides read TGTGCCAGTACTGATGAGGAGACCCAGTACTTC. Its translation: CASTDEETQYF.